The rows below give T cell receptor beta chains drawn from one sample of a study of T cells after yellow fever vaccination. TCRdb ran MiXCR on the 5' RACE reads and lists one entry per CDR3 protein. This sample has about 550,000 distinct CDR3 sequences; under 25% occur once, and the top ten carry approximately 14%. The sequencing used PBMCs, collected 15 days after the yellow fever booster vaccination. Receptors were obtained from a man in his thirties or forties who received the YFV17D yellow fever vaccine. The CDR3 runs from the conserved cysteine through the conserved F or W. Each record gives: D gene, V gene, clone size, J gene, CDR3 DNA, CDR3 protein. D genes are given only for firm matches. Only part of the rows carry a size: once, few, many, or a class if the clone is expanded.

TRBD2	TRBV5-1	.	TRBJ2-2	TGCGCCAGCAGCCCGGAAGCGGGAGTCACCGGGGAGCTGTTTTTT	CASSPEAGVTGELFF
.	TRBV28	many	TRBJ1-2	TGTGCCAGTACAGTCAGTAAGATCTATGGCTACACCTTC	CASTVSKIYGYTF
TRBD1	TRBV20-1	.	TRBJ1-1	TGCAGTGCTAGAGGGCCGGGGCGGACAGGGTATATGAACACTGAAGCTTTCTTT	CSARGPGRTGYMNTEAFF
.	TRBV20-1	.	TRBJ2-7	TGCAGTGCCGACCCCGACAGACCAACCTACGAGCAGTACTTC	CSADPDRPTYEQYF
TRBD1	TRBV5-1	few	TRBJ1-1	TGCGCCAGCAGCTGGACAGGGCAGAGGGCTGAAGCTTTCTTT	CASSWTGQRAEAFF
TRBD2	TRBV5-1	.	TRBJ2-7	TGCGCCAGCAGCTTCCAGCGGGAGGGTTTTCACGAGCAGTACTTC	CASSFQREGFHEQYF
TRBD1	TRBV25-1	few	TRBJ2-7	TGTGCCAGCAGGGGGACAGGGATCTACGAGCAGTACTTC	CASRGTGIYEQYF
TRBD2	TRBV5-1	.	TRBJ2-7	TGCGCCAGCAGCGTCGGGACTAGCAGAGCCTACGAGCAGTACTTC	CASSVGTSRAYEQYF
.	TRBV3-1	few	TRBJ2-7	TGTGCCAGCAGCCAACGAGGGAGCGGCGAGCAGTACTTC	CASSQRGSGEQYF
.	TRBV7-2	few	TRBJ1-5	TGTGCCAGCAGCTTTGGGGCTTCACAGCCCCAGCATTTT	CASSFGASQPQHF
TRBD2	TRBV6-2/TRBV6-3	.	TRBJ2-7	TGTGCCAGCAGTTACACGGGACTATCAAACTACGAGCAGTACTTC	CASSYTGLSNYEQYF
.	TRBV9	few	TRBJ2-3	TGTGCCAGCAGCGTAGTGGAGCGGGCGACAGATACGCAGTATTTT	CASSVVERATDTQYF
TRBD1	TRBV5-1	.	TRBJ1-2	TGCGCCAGCAGCTTTAGGGACAGGGGTTCCTATGGCTACACCTTC	CASSFRDRGSYGYTF
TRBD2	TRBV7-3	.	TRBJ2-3	TGTGCCAGCAGCTCCACGACTAGCGGAACAGATACGCAGTATTTT	CASSSTTSGTDTQYF
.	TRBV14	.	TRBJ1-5	TGTGCCAGCAGCCCCTATAATCAGCCCCAGCATTTT	CASSPYNQPQHF
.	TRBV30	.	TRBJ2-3	TGTGCCTGGAGTGCCCTGAAGTCTAGAATGCAGTATTTT	CAWSALKSRMQYF
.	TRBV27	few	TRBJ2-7	TGTGCCAGCAGCCCACGCCGAAAGGGGGACGAGCAGTACTTC	CASSPRRKGDEQYF
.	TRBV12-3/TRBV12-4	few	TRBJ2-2	TGTGCCAGCAGTTTAGGACTCGAGAACACCGGGGAGCTGTTTTTT	CASSLGLENTGELFF
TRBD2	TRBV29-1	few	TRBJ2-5	TGCAGCGTCGGGACTAGCGGGGGTGCAGAGACCCAGTACTTC	CSVGTSGGAETQYF
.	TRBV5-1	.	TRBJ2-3	TGCGCCAGCAGGAGGGAGTTTGTAGATACGCAGTATTTT	CASRREFVDTQYF
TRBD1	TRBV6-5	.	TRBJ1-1	TGTGCCAGCAGATCGGACAGGGTGAGCACTGAAGCTTTCTTT	CASRSDRVSTEAFF
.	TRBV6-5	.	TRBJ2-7	TGTGCCAGCAGTTACTCCCCCCAATTCTACGAGCAGTACTTC	CASSYSPQFYEQYF
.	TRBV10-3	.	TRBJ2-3	TGTGCCATCAGTGAGGCACAGAATACGCAGTATTTT	CAISEAQNTQYF
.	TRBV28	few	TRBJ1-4	TGTGCCAGCAGTAGGAGGGGCGGGGAGAATGAAAAACTGTTTTTT	CASSRRGGENEKLFF
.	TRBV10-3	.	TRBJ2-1	TGTGCCATCAGTTCGGGGCCGACGATCTTC	CAISSGPTIF
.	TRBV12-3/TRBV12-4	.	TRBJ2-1	TGTGCCAGCAGGATTTGGGACCGACCTGAGCAGTTCTTC	CASRIWDRPEQFF
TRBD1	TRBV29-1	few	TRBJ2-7	TGCAGCGTTGAGATGGGACAGGGTTTTTACGAGCAGTACTTC	CSVEMGQGFYEQYF
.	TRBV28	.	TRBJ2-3	TGTGCCAGCAGCCCCGGAGAGAGGGGTGGCACAGATACGCAGTATTTT	CASSPGERGGTDTQYF
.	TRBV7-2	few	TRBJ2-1	TGTGCCAGCAGACCCGTAGGCCTTATCAATGAGCAGTTCTTC	CASRPVGLINEQFF
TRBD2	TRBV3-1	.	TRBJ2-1	TGTGCCAGCAGCCAGGCGGGAGGCATCAATGAGCAGTTCTTC	CASSQAGGINEQFF
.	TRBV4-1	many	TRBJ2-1	TGCGCCAGCAGCCCCCTAACGTCATCCAATGAGCAGTTCTTC	CASSPLTSSNEQFF
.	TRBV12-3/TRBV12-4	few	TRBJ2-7	TGTGCCAGCAACCGCGGAACGAAGGACCCTACGCGGGAGCAGTACTTC	CASNRGTKDPTREQYF
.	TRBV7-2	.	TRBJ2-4	TGTGCCAGCAGCTTAGGCCAAAAGCGGATTCAGTACTTC	CASSLGQKRIQYF
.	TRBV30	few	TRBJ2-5	TGTGCCTGGGGCCTTGGGGAGACCCAGTACTTC	CAWGLGETQYF
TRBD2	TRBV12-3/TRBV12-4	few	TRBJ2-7	TGTGCCAGCGGCCTAGCGGGGGAGCAGTACTTC	CASGLAGEQYF
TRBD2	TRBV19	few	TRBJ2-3	TGTGCCAGTAGTAGGTTAGCGGGAGGATCCACAGATACGCAGTATTTT	CASSRLAGGSTDTQYF
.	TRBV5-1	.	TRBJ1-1	TGCGCCAGCAGCCCTAGGTCAGTACAGCCCGCTGAAGCTTTCTTT	CASSPRSVQPAEAFF
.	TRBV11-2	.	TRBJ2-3	TGTGCCAGCAGCCAGAGGACGTTGACAGATACGCAGTATTTT	CASSQRTLTDTQYF
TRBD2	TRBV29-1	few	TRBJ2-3	TGCAGCGCTGGGGGAGCTAGCGGGAGAGGGGGCACAGATACGCAGTATTTT	CSAGGASGRGGTDTQYF
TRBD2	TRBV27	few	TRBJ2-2	TGTGCCAGCCCTCGGCAGGGACTAACCGGGGAGCTGTTTTTT	CASPRQGLTGELFF
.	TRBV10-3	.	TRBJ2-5	TGTGCCATCAGCGCCTCAGATCTGGAGACCCAGTACTTC	CAISASDLETQYF
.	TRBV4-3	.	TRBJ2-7	TGCGCCAGCAGCCAAGACGGGTGGTACAGCTTTGGGTCAGCCTACGAGCAGTACTTC	CASSQDGWYSFGSAYEQYF
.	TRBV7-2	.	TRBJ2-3	TGTGCCAGCAGCTTCGGATCAACTAGTCTGATAGATACGCAGTATTTT	CASSFGSTSLIDTQYF